This T cell receptor (beta chain) was recovered during a study of cytomegalovirus exposure and HLA in healthy donors. PCR primers comprised 60 Vbeta and 13 Jbeta primers. Per the authors' pipeline: Counted up in a later analysis, unique TCR beta chains came to roughly 80 million, with around 12 million shared. The protocol was immunoSEQ multiplex PCR, while the TCRdb copy is restricted to in-frame clones and leaves out a portion. The V and J calls and clone size come from that table; D and trimming were worked out from the DNA. The data contain roughly 110,000 clones, about two thirds of them singletons. Notes on this clone: Its antigen is not identified.

Germline V gene sequence: CDR1 PRHDT, CDR2 FYEKMQ (reference sequence). J lost 6 bases, V lost 7 bases, and 22 bases had no gene match. This CDR3 comprises 18 residues. Study findings and constraints: TCR beta sequences reportedly predicted the HLA-A and HLA-B alleles of most subjects accurately. Highest at DRB1 and lowest at HLA-C, TCR association rates differed among HLA loci in a later analysis.

The TCR sequence derives from a boy aged 5-17 years in good health and CMV-seronegative. The material sequenced was PBMCs. This chain joins TRBV13 and TRBJ1-1, with 8 bases identical to TRBD1. The CDR3 DNA sequence: TGTGCCAGCACCACCATGTCCCTAGATTTTAAACAGGGGGCTGAAGCTTTCTTT. This codes for CASTTMSLDFKQGAEAFF.